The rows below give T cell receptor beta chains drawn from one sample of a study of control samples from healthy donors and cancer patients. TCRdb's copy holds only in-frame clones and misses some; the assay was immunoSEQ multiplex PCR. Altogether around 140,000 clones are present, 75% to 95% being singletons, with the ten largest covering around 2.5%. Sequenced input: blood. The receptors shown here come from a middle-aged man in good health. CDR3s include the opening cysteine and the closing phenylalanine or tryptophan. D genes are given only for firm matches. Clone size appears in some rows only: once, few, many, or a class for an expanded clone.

CASSADRGGETQYF | TGTGCCAGCAGTGCGGACAGGGGCGGGGAGACCCAGTACTTC | TRBV2 | TRBD1 | NA | TRBJ2-5
CASSFGTGDNSPLHF | TGTGCCAGCAGCTTTGGGACAGGAGATAATTCACCCCTCCACTTT | TRBV9 | TRBD1 | NA | TRBJ1-6
CASSIQRGVTDTQYF | TGTGCCAGCAGCATCCAGCGGGGGGTAACAGATACGCAGTATTTT | TRBV13 | TRBD2 | NA | TRBJ2-3
CASSSGQGAGTDTQYF | TGTGCCAGCAGTTCCGGACAGGGGGCAGGGACAGATACGCAGTATTTT | TRBV2 | TRBD1 | NA | TRBJ2-3
CASSGGTGLDQYF | TGCGCCAGCAGCGGCGGGACAGGCCTAGATCAGTACTTC | TRBV5-1 | TRBD1 | NA | TRBJ2-7
CASSPKWGEQYF | TGTGCCAGCAGCCCTAAATGGGGGGAGCAGTACTTC | TRBV7-9 | NA | NA | TRBJ2-7
CASSYRVSGTEAFF | TGCGCCAGCAGTTACAGGGTTTCTGGCACTGAAGCTTTCTTT | TRBV10-1 | NA | few | TRBJ1-1
CATSRDRYRENQPQHF | TGTGCCACCAGCAGAGATCGGTACAGAGAAAATCAGCCCCAGCATTTT | TRBV15 | NA | NA | TRBJ1-5
CSVVMSSYEQYF | TGCAGCGTTGTTATGAGCTCCTACGAGCAGTACTTC | TRBV29-1 | NA | NA | TRBJ2-7
CASSSVGHYGYTF | TGTGCCAGCAGTTCGGTGGGTCACTATGGCTACACCTTC | TRBV12-3/TRBV12-4 | NA | NA | TRBJ1-2
CASSLEAFYNEQFF | TGCGCCAGCAGCTTGGAAGCGTTCTACAATGAGCAGTTCTTC | TRBV5-1 | NA | NA | TRBJ2-1
CASSYEAGRREQYF | TGTGCCAGCAGCTACGAGGCAGGGAGGCGCGAGCAGTACTTC | TRBV13 | NA | NA | TRBJ2-7
CASSLTSGRASGELFF | TGTGCCAGCAGCTTAACAAGCGGGAGGGCATCGGGGGAGCTGTTTTTT | TRBV7-2 | TRBD2 | once | TRBJ2-2
CASIDDISGNTIYF | TGTGCCAGCATCGATGATATCTCTGGAAACACCATATATTTT | TRBV5-4 | NA | NA | TRBJ1-3
CASSFAANTEAFF | TGTGCCAGCAGTTTTGCAGCTAACACTGAAGCTTTCTTT | TRBV12-3/TRBV12-4 | NA | NA | TRBJ1-1
CASSQGDRNSPLHF | TGTGCCAGCAGCCAAGGGGACAGAAATTCACCCCTCCACTTT | TRBV3-1/TRBV3-2 | TRBD1 | once | TRBJ1-6
CASSIYYGRLTGELFF | TGCGCCAGCAGCATCTATTACGGACGGTTAACCGGGGAGCTGTTTTTT | TRBV5-1 | NA | NA | TRBJ2-2
CASSLVASTDTQYF | TGTGCCAGCAGCTTAGTAGCTTCCACAGATACGCAGTATTTT | TRBV7-6 | NA | NA | TRBJ2-3
CASRPRDRAYEQYF | TGTGCCAGCAGGCCCCGGGACAGGGCCTACGAGCAGTACTTC | TRBV3-1/TRBV3-2 | TRBD1 | NA | TRBJ2-7
CATSDSLAGGPGELFF | TGTGCCACCAGTGATTCACTAGCGGGGGGGCCCGGGGAGCTGTTTTTT | TRBV24-1 | TRBD2 | NA | TRBJ2-2
CATSRDRAGGTYEQYF | TGTGCCACCAGCAGAGATCGGGCAGGGGGAACTTACGAGCAGTACTTC | TRBV15 | TRBD1 | NA | TRBJ2-7
CASPGLHPGTPTNQPQHF | TGTGCAAGTCCCGGTTTACACCCTGGTACACCGACGAATCAGCCCCAGCATTTT | TRBV12-2 | NA | NA | TRBJ1-5
CASSLGTGGNEKLFF | TGCGCCAGCAGCTTGGGGACAGGGGGAAATGAAAAACTGTTTTTT | TRBV5-1 | TRBD1 | NA | TRBJ1-4
CASSPGLESSYNEQFF | TGTGCCAGCAGCCCAGGACTGGAAAGCTCCTACAATGAGCAGTTCTTC | TRBV7-8 | NA | NA | TRBJ2-1
CASRPAGKNTEAFF | TGTGCCAGCAGGCCGGCGGGTAAGAACACTGAAGCTTTCTTT | TRBV28 | NA | NA | TRBJ1-1
CASNMGTNFEAFF | TGTGCCAGCAACATGGGAACTAACTTTGAAGCTTTCTTT | TRBV28 | NA | NA | TRBJ1-1
CASSPIGRDSPLHF | TGCGCCAGCAGCCCCATTGGACGGGATTCACCCCTCCACTTT | TRBV5-1 | NA | NA | TRBJ1-6
CASSEGGSASPLHF | TGCGCCAGCAGCGAGGGCGGGTCTGCATCACCCCTCCACTTT | TRBV5-1 | NA | NA | TRBJ1-6
CASSLGGRGPQETQYF | TGCGCCAGCAGCTTGGGGGGACGAGGGCCTCAAGAGACCCAGTACTTC | TRBV5-1 | NA | NA | TRBJ2-5
CASSTPGSGNTIYF | TGTGCCAGCAGCACCCCAGGGTCTGGAAACACCATATATTTT | TRBV28 | NA | NA | TRBJ1-3
CASSLVAGGPKRSYNEQFF | TGCGCCAGCAGCTTGGTAGCGGGGGGGCCTAAGAGGTCCTACAATGAGCAGTTCTTC | TRBV5-1 | TRBD2 | once | TRBJ2-1
CASSRQTGADYGYTF | TGTGCCAGCAGCAGACAGACAGGGGCCGACTATGGCTACACCTTC | TRBV9 | TRBD1 | once | TRBJ1-2
CASSLGTGGYGYTF | TGCGCCAGCAGCTTGGGGACAGGGGGGTATGGCTACACCTTC | TRBV5-1 | TRBD1 | NA | TRBJ1-2
CASSDISPGLAGASYEQYF | TGTGCCAGCAGTGATATTTCACCGGGACTAGCGGGGGCCTCCTACGAGCAGTACTTC | TRBV6-1 | TRBD2 | NA | TRBJ2-7
CASGLTRGTEAFF | TGTGCTAGTGGTTTGACCCGGGGCACTGAAGCTTTCTTT | TRBV12-5 | NA | NA | TRBJ1-1
CASSQEGGKGGELFF | TGTGCCAGCAGCCAAGAAGGGGGGAAAGGCGGGGAGCTGTTTTTT | TRBV3-1/TRBV3-2 | NA | NA | TRBJ2-2
CASSLVGDTEAFF | TGCGCCAGCAGCTTGGTGGGGGACACTGAAGCTTTCTTT | TRBV5-1 | NA | NA | TRBJ1-1
CASSLTRPADVLTF | TGTGCCAGCAGTTTAACCCGTCCAGCCGACGTCCTGACTTTC | TRBV27 | NA | NA | TRBJ2-6
CASSDTSGSPYEQYF | TGCGCCAGCAGCGATACTAGCGGGAGTCCCTACGAGCAGTACTTC | TRBV5-1 | TRBD2 | once | TRBJ2-7
CASSTGTVNTEAFF | TGCGCCAGCAGCACCGGGACAGTGAACACTGAAGCTTTCTTT | TRBV5-1 | TRBD1 | NA | TRBJ1-1
CASRPVAGGMGEQFF | TGCGCCAGCAGACCCGTCGCGGGGGGGATGGGCGAGCAGTTCTTC | TRBV5-1 | TRBD2 | NA | TRBJ2-1
CASSLEARERQETQYF | TGTGCCAGCAGCTTGGAGGCCAGGGAACGACAAGAGACCCAGTACTTC | TRBV5-4 | NA | NA | TRBJ2-5
CASSPGLAEKPSYNEQFF | TGTGCCAGCAGCCCCGGACTAGCGGAAAAACCCTCCTACAATGAGCAGTTCTTC | TRBV7-2 | TRBD2 | NA | TRBJ2-1
CASTSTGGWDTGELFF | TGTGCCAGCACCTCTACAGGAGGATGGGACACCGGGGAGCTGTTTTTT | TRBV6-6 | NA | NA | TRBJ2-2
CASSLDVEEEQFF | TGTGCCAGCAGCTTAGATGTCGAGGAGGAGCAGTTCTTC | TRBV7-9 | NA | once | TRBJ2-1
CSASLMGSYKETQYF | TGCAGTGCTAGTCTTATGGGGTCTTATAAAGAGACCCAGTACTTC | TRBV20-1 | NA | NA | TRBJ2-5
CASSLITFMLLGDNTGELFF | TGTGCCAGCAGTCTGATTACATTTATGCTCTTGGGGGATAACACCGGGGAGCTGTTTTTT | TRBV28 | NA | NA | TRBJ2-2
CATSQTGTGEKLFF | TGTGCCACCAGCCAAACCGGGACAGGTGAAAAACTGTTTTTT | TRBV24-1 | TRBD1 | NA | TRBJ1-4
CASSRLREGYGYTF | TGTGCCAGCAGCCGCCTCAGGGAGGGCTATGGCTACACCTTC | TRBV3-1/TRBV3-2 | NA | NA | TRBJ1-2
CASGGGRSPVYTDTQYF | TGTGCCAGCGGAGGGGGCCGATCCCCCGTATACACAGATACGCAGTATTTT | TRBV2 | NA | NA | TRBJ2-3
CASGLGVWDNQPQHF | TGTGCCAGCGGTCTAGGGGTATGGGACAATCAGCCCCAGCATTTT | TRBV5-8 | NA | NA | TRBJ1-5